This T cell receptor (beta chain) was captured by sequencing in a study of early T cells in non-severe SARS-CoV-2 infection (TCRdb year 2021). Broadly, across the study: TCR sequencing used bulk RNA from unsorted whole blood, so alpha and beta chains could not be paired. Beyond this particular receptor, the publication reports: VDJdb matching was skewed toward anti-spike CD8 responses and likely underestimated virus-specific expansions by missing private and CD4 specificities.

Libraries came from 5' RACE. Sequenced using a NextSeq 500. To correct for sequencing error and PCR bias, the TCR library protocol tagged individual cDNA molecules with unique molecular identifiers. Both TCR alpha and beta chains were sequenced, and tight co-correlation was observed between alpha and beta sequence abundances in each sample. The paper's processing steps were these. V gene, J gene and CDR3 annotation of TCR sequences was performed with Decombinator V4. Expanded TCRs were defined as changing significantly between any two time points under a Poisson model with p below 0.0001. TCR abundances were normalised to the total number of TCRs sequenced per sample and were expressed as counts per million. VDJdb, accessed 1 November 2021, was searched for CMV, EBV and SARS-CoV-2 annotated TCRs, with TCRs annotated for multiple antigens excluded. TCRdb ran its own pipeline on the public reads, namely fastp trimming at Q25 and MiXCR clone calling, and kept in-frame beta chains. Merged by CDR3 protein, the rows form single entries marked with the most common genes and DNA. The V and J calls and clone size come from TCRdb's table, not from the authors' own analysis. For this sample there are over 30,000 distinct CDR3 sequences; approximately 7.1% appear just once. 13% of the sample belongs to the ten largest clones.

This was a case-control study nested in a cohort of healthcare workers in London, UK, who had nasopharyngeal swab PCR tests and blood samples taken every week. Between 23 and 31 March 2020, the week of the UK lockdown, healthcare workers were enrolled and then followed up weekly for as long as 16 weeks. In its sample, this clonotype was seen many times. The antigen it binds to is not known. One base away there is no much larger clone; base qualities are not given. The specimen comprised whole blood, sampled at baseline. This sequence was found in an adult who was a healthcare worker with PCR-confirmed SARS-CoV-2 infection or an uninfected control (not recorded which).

The DNA reads as follows: TGTGCCAGCAGCTTAGTGGCGGGAGGGTACAATGAGCAGTTCTTC. It translates as CASSLVAGGYNEQFF. The chain uses TRBV7-2 and TRBJ2-1; 9 bases in the middle match TRBD2. The CDR3 has 15 amino acids, counting the end cysteine and phenylalanine. CDR3 DNA only is kept here, 45 bases in frame from base 1. CDR1 and CDR2 were assigned from the germline V gene as SGHTA and FQGNSA. Clipping removes 1 base from V and 4 bases from J, with 2 as the unmatched junction base count.